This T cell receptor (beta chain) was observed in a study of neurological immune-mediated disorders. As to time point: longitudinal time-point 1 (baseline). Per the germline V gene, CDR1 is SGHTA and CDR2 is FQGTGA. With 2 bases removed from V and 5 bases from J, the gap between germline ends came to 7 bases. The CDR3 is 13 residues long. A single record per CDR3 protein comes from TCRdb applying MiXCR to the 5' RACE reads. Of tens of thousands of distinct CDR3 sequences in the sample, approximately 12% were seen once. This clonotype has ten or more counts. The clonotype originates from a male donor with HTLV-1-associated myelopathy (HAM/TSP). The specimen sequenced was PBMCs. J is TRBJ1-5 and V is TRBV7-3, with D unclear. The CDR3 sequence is CASSLGMDQPQHF. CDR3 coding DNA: TGTGCCAGCAGCTTAGGTATGGATCAGCCCCAGCATTTT.